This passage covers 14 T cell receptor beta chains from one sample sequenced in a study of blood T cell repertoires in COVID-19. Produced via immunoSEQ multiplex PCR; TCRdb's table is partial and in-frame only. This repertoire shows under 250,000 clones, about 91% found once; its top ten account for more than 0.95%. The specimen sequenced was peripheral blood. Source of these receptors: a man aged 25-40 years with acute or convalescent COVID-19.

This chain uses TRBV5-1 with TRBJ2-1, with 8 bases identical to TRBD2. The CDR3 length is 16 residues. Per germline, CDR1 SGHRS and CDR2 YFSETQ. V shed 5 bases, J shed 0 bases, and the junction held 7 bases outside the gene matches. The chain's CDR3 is CASRALAGSSYNEQFF. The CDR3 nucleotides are TGCGCCAGCAGGGCGTTAGCGGGATCCTCCTACAATGAGCAGTTCTTC. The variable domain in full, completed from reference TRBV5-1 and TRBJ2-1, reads KAGVTQTPRYLIKTRGQQVTLSCSPISGHRSVSWYQQTPGQGLQFLFEYFSETQRNKGNFPGRFSGRQFSNSRSEMNVSTLELGDSALYLCASRALAGSSYNEQFFGPGTRLTVL.

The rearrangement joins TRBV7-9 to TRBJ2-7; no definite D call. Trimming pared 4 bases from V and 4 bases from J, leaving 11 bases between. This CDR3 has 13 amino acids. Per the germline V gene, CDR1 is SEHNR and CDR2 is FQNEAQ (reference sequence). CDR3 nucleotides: TGTGCCAGCAGCTCCCTAGGAAGATACGAGCAGTACTTC. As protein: CASSSLGRYEQYF.

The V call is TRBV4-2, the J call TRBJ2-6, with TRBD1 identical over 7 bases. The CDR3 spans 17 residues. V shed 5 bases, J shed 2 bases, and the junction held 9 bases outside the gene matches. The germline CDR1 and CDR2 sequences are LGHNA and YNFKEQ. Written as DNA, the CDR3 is TGTGCCAGCAGCTTACCCAGGGGGTCTACTGGGGCCAACGTCCTGACTTTC. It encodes CASSLPRGSTGANVLTF.

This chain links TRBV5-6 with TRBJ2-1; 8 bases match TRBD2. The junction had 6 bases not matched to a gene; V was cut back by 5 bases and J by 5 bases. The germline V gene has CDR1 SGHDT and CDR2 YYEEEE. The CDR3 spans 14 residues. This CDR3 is CASSRGRRDNEQFF. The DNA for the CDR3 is TGTGCCAGCAGTCGCGGGAGGAGGGACAATGAGCAGTTCTTC.

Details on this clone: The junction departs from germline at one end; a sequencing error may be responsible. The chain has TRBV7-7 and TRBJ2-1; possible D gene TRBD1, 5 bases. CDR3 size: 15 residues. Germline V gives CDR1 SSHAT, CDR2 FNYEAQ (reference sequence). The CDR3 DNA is TGTGCTAGCAGCTTAGGGGTGGTGACAAACAATGAGCAGTTCTTC. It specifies CASSLGVVTNNEQFF.

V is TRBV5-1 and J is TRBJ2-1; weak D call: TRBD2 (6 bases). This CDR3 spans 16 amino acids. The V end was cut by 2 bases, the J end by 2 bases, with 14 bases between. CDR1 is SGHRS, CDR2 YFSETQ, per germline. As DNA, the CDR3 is TGCGCCAGCAGCTTTAGACTAGGATCCCCCTACAATGAGCAGTTCTTC. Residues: CASSFRLGSPYNEQFF.

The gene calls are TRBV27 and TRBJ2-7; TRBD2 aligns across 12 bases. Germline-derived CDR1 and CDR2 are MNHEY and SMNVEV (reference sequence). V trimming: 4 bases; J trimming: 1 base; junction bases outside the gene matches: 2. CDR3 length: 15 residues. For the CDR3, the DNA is TGTGCCAGCAGTTCTAGCGGGAGGGATTCCTACGAGCAGTACTTC. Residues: CASSSSGRDSYEQYF.

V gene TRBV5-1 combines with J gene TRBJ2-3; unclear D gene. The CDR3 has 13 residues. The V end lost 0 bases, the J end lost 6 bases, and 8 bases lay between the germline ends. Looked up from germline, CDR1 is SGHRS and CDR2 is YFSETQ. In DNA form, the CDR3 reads TGCGCCAGCAGCTTGGACAGAGAGGATACGCAGTATTTT. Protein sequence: CASSLDREDTQYF.

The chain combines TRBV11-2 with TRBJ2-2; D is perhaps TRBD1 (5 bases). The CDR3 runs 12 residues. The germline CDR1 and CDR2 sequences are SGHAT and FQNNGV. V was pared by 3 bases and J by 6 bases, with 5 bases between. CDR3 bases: TGTGCCAGCAGCTTGACAGCCGGGGAGCTGTTTTTT. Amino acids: CASSLTAGELFF.

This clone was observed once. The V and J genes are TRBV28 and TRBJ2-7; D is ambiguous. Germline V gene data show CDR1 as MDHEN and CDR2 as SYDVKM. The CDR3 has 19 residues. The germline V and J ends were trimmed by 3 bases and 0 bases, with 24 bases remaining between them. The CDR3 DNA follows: TGTGCCAGCAGTTTTTTACTCCGAATTCTCGAGCTTAACTCCTACGAGCAGTACTTC. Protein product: CASSFLLRILELNSYEQYF.

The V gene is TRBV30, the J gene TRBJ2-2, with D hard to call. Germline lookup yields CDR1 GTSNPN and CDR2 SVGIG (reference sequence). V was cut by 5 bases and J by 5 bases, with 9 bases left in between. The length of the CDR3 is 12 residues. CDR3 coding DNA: TGTGCCTGGGGTGACTTTACCGGGGAGCTGTTTTTT. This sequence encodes CAWGDFTGELFF.

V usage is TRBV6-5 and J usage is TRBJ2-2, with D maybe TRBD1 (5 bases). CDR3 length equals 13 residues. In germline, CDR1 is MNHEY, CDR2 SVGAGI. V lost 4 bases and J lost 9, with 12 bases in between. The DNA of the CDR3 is TGTGCCAGCAGTTCAACATGGGGCCGGGAGCTGTTTTTT. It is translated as CASSSTWGRELFF.

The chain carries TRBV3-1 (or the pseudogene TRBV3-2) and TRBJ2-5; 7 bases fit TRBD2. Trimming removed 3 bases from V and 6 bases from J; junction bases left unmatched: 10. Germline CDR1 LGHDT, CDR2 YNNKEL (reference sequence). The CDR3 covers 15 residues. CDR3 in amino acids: CASSHQSGGEQTQYF. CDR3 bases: TGTGCCAGCAGCCACCAGTCGGGGGGAGAACAGACCCAGTACTTC.

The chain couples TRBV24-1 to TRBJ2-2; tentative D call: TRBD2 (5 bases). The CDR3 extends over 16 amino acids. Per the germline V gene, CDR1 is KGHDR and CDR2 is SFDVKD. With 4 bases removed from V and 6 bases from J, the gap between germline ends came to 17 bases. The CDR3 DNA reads TGTGCCACCAGTGACCCGGGGTACTCATTGGCCGGGGAGCTGTTTTTT. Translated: CATSDPGYSLAGELFF.